Shown below are 25 T cell receptor beta chains from a single sample sequenced in a study of blood T cell repertoires in COVID-19. Sequenced by immunoSEQ multiplex PCR; TCRdb stores in-frame clones only, minus some. The sample holds around 82,000 clones; around 89% are singletons and the top ten take roughly an eighth. Sequenced input: peripheral blood. The receptors shown here come from a man between 70 and 80 years old with active or convalescent COVID-19.

This clone appeared a few times. The chain couples TRBV6-5 to TRBJ1-1; D uncertain. The CDR3 extends over 13 amino acids. Deletions cut 7 bases from V and 4 bases from J, with 13 bases between. Germline V gives CDR1 MNHEY, CDR2 SVGAGI. This CDR3 reads CASKIGVFTEAFF. The CDR3 DNA reads TGTGCCAGCAAAATCGGGGTTTTCACTGAAGCTTTCTTT.

V is TRBV30 and J is TRBJ2-7; possible D gene TRBD1, 7 bases. This CDR3 region has 14 residues. V lost 0 bases to trimming and J lost 3 bases, with 12 bases between them. Germline V CDR1 and CDR2: GTSNPN, SVGIG (reference sequence). This CDR3 is CAWSVGQGGYEQYF. The DNA of the CDR3 is TGTGCCTGGAGTGTCGGTCAGGGGGGCTACGAGCAGTACTTC. The whole variable domain, filled in from reference TRBV30 and TRBJ2-7, reads SQTIHQWPATLVQPVGSPLSLECTVEGTSNPNLYWYRQAAGRGLQLLFYSVGIGQISSEVPQNLSASRPQDRQFILSSKKLLLSDSGFYLCAWSVGQGGYEQYFGPGTRLTVT.

V gene TRBV18 combines with J gene TRBJ1-1; 8 bases fit TRBD1. Trimming removed 4 bases from V and 4 bases from J; junction bases left unmatched: 5. Germline V gives CDR1 KGHSH, CDR2 LQKENI. The CDR3 spans 14 residues. The CDR3: CASSQGQVPTEAFF. CDR3 sequence (DNA): TGTGCCAGCTCACAGGGACAGGTTCCCACTGAAGCTTTCTTT.

The V gene is TRBV7-2, the J gene TRBJ1-4; D unclear. V lost 5 bases, J lost 7 bases, and 11 bases lay in between. The CDR3 has 13 amino acids. Germline CDR1 reads SGHTA; CDR2 reads FQGNSA. This CDR3 reads CASSIRFGEKLFF. Written as DNA, the CDR3 is TGTGCCAGCAGCATCCGCTTCGGTGAAAAACTGTTTTTT.

With respect to this clone: At one end the junction does not follow the germline gene, possibly because of a read error. V is TRBV15 and J is TRBJ1-5; 9 bases fit TRBD1. The CDR3 runs 15 residues. CDR1 and CDR2 from the germline V gene are LNHNV and YYDKDF (reference sequence). In nucleotides, the CDR3 is TGTACCACCAGCAGAGGGGGACAGGGTGATCAGCCCCAGCATTTT. The encoded protein is CTTSRGGQGDQPQHF.

V gene TRBV30 combines with J gene TRBJ1-6, with TRBD1 as a possible D gene (5 bases). Germline lookup yields CDR1 GTSNPN and CDR2 SVGIG (reference sequence). V was cut by 0 bases and J by 12 bases, with 12 bases left in between. The CDR3 loop spans 13 amino acids. The CDR3, as DNA: TGTGCCTGGAGTGTGGGGGGTGCTGGACCCCTCCACTTT. Protein sequence: CAWSVGGAGPLHF. The whole variable domain, filled in from reference TRBV30 and TRBJ1-6, reads SQTIHQWPATLVQPVGSPLSLECTVEGTSNPNLYWYRQAAGRGLQLLFYSVGIGQISSEVPQNLSASRPQDRQFILSSKKLLLSDSGFYLCAWSVGGAGPLHFGNGTRLTVT.

V usage is TRBV5-1 and J usage is TRBJ2-7; TRBD1 aligns across 11 bases. Germline loops: CDR1 SGHRS, CDR2 YFSETQ. V lost 0 bases to trimming and J lost 2 bases; unmatched junction nucleotides: 7. The CDR3 is 17 amino acids. The CDR3, as DNA: TGCGCCAGCAGCTTGGCCCCGGGACAGGGGGTAGCCTACGAGCAGTACTTC. Its protein product is CASSLAPGQGVAYEQYF.

The chain couples TRBV5-1 to TRBJ2-5; 7 bases are shared with TRBD1. V gave up 0 bases and J gave up 5 bases; unmatched junction bases: 7. The CDR3 loop spans 15 amino acids. Germline CDR1 SGHRS, CDR2 YFSETQ. The CDR3 DNA reads TGCGCCAGCAGCTTGGGACAGGGTATCCGGGAGACCCAGTACTTC. As protein: CASSLGQGIRETQYF.

V is TRBV19 and J is TRBJ1-2, with 9 bases identical to TRBD1. CDR1 and CDR2 (germline): LNHDA, SQIVND (reference sequence). Trimming cost V 1 base and J 8 bases; bases outside gene matches: 8. The CDR3 consists of 15 residues. Here the CDR3 reads CASSIGGTGFGGYTF. The CDR3 region has the DNA TGTGCCAGTAGTATAGGAGGGACAGGGTTCGGCGGCTACACCTTC.

For this clone: One end of the junction fails to match germline, which may point to a read error. The chain couples TRBV18 to TRBJ1-5; D gene uncertain. Germline assignment: CDR1 KGHSH and CDR2 LQKENI. This CDR3 region has 14 residues. The CDR3 sequence is CASSPNDNNRPQHF. CDR3 DNA: TGTGCCAGCTCACCGAACGATAACAATCGGCCCCAGCATTTT.

V gene TRBV13 combines with J gene TRBJ2-7; D is possibly TRBD1 (5 bases). V gave up 3 bases and J gave up 3 bases, with 9 bases separating them. Germline V gives CDR1 PRHDT, CDR2 FYEKMQ (reference sequence). There are 13 residues in the CDR3. This CDR3 is CASSFFRDYEQYF. The CDR3 region has the DNA TGTGCCAGCAGCTTTTTCAGGGACTACGAGCAGTACTTC.

This rearrangement joins TRBV5-1 to TRBJ2-3, with 8 bases identical to TRBD2. Germline values: CDR1 SGHRS, CDR2 YFSETQ. The CDR3 runs 17 residues. Losses at the gene ends were 0 bases for V and 2 bases for J; bases not matched to a gene: 8. The CDR3 nucleotides read TGCGCCAGCAGCTTGGGCTCTAGCGGGTGGAACACAGATACGCAGTATTTT. Translating it yields CASSLGSSGWNTDTQYF.

The chain combines TRBV3-1 (or the pseudogene TRBV3-2) with TRBJ1-3; no clear D gene. V was clipped by 6 bases and J by 2 bases, with 14 bases between them. Germline V gene data show CDR1 as LGHDT and CDR2 as YNNKEL (reference sequence). There are 15 residues in the CDR3. The CDR3 nucleotides are TGTGCCAGCAGGTCGCCGGGAGTCACTGGAAACACCATATATTTT. It encodes CASRSPGVTGNTIYF.

This clone has just a few counts. The gene calls are TRBV19 and TRBJ1-1; perhaps TRBD1 as D (6 bases). V was shortened by 3 bases and J by 5 bases, with 13 bases between the two germline ends. CDR1 is LNHDA, CDR2 SQIVND, per germline (reference sequence). The CDR3 is made up of 14 amino acids. The CDR3 DNA sequence: TGTGCCAGTAGTATGGCGGGGGCGCGGACTGAAGCTTTCTTT. Translated, it gives CASSMAGARTEAFF.

The gene calls are TRBV7-7 and TRBJ2-3; TRBD1 matches 8 bases. In germline, CDR1 is SSHAT, CDR2 FNYEAQ (reference sequence). After removal of 1 base from V and 9 bases from J, the junction contained 0 bases not matched to a gene. This CDR3 region has 12 residues. The CDR3 nucleotides are TGTGCCAGCAGCTTAGACAGGGGGACGCAGTATTTT. Protein sequence: CASSLDRGTQYF.

The chain carries TRBV28 and TRBJ1-2, with a weak D call TRBD1 (6 bases). This CDR3 has 15 amino acids. Deletions cut 9 bases from V and 4 bases from J, with 21 bases between. Germline values: CDR1 MDHEN, CDR2 SYDVKM. CDR3 sequence: CASVSGTPSGYGYTF. CDR3 sequence (DNA): TGTGCCAGTGTCTCCGGGACACCCTCAGGCTATGGCTACACCTTC.

The V and J genes are TRBV6-5 and TRBJ1-1; 8 bases agree with TRBD1. The germline V gene encodes CDR1 MNHEY and CDR2 SVGAGI. V shed 6 bases, J shed 0 bases, and the junction held 6 bases outside the gene matches. This CDR3 is built from 15 residues. The CDR3, as DNA: TGTGCCAGCAGCCCCCCCAGGGGGCTGAACACTGAAGCTTTCTTT. Translation gives CASSPPRGLNTEAFF.

The rearrangement uses TRBV6-5 and TRBJ1-2; TRBD1 is a possible D gene (6 bases). The germline V and J ends were trimmed by 5 bases and 8 bases, with 15 bases remaining between them. The CDR3 has 13 amino acids. Germline CDR1 reads MNHEY; CDR2 reads SVGAGI. CDR3 nucleotide sequence: TGTGCCAGCAGTCGGGGACACGAGCAGGGCTACACCTTC. Protein sequence: CASSRGHEQGYTF.

V usage is TRBV11-2 and J usage is TRBJ1-2; TRBD1 aligns across 8 bases. Germline V gene data show CDR1 as SGHAT and CDR2 as FQNNGV. Germline trimming cut 2 bases from V and 4 bases from J; bases unmatched to any gene: 6. The CDR3 has 15 residues. The CDR3 is CASSLTADRVYGYTF. In DNA form, the CDR3 reads TGTGCCAGCAGCTTAACGGCGGACAGGGTCTATGGCTACACCTTC.

J is TRBJ1-1 and V is TRBV19; D is uncertain. The V end was cut by 3 bases, the J end by 1 base, with 6 bases between. The CDR3 consists of 13 residues. The germline V gene has CDR1 LNHDA and CDR2 SQIVND (reference sequence). Here the CDR3 reads CASSIDWNTEAFF. The CDR3 DNA reads as TGTGCCAGTAGTATCGACTGGAACACTGAAGCTTTCTTT.

This clone was picked up a small number of times. The rearrangement joins TRBV2 to TRBJ1-6; 9 nucleotides agree with TRBD1. From germline, CDR1 is SNHLY and CDR2 FYNNEI. Trimming removed 7 bases from V and 7 bases from J; junction bases left unmatched: 2. The CDR3 sequence is 13 residues long. Here the CDR3 reads CASNDRGNSPLHF. The CDR3, as DNA: TGTGCCAGCAACGACAGGGGGAATTCACCCCTCCACTTT.

The genes are TRBV19 and TRBJ2-7; maybe TRBD1 (6 bases). Trimming stripped 5 bases from V and 7 bases from J, with 12 bases between. Germline V gives CDR1 LNHDA, CDR2 SQIVND (reference sequence). This CDR3 is built from 12 residues. The CDR3 nucleotides are TGTGCCAGTAGTTACAGGGTGGGGGAGCAGTACTTC. Translating gives CASSYRVGEQYF.

This chain uses TRBV2 with TRBJ2-5; TRBD2 matches 12 bases. The CDR3 is 15 amino acids. Germline assignment: CDR1 SNHLY and CDR2 FYNNEI. J lost 3 bases, V lost 5 bases, and 4 bases had no gene match. CDR3 sequence reads: CASSTRLAGEETQYF. CDR3 bases: TGTGCCAGCAGTACCCGACTAGCGGGGGAAGAGACCCAGTACTTC.

The rearrangement uses TRBV2 and TRBJ1-6; 9 nucleotides align to TRBD1. Germline trimming cut 5 bases from V and 9 bases from J; bases unmatched to any gene: 17. Germline lookup yields CDR1 SNHLY and CDR2 FYNNEI. CDR3 size: 18 residues. CDR3 residues: CASSRLIMDRGTGSPLHF. The DNA for the CDR3 is TGTGCCAGCAGTCGCCTTATTATGGACAGGGGTACAGGTTCACCCCTCCACTTT.

This rearrangement joins TRBV5-1 to TRBJ2-7; D unclear. Germline V CDR1 and CDR2: SGHRS, YFSETQ. V was clipped by 4 bases and J by 1 base, with 9 bases between them. The CDR3 consists of 13 residues. The CDR3 spells CASSPVRSYEQYF. The CDR3 nucleotides read TGCGCCAGCAGCCCAGTTCGTTCCTACGAGCAGTACTTC.